Described below is a single T cell receptor (beta chain) sequence and its context. The data stem from a study of siplizumab effects on memory and regulatory T cells. Here immunoSEQ multiplex PCR was the method, and the copy in TCRdb shows in-frame clones only, minus some. The sample holds 85,000 to 130,000 clones, 75% to 95% seen once. The V and J ends lost 1 base and 6 bases respectively, with 12 bases between them. Germline CDR1 reads SGHDN; CDR2 reads FVKESK. This CDR3 is 14 amino acids long. The receptor comes from a human donor in good health. Some clones in this sample may be carry-over from other donors' samples. The sequenced material came from CD4+ T cells sorted from blood. This chain links TRBV14 with TRBJ1-1; D is unresolved. The CDR3 sequence is CASSQGMVGSEAFF. The DNA for the CDR3 is TGTGCCAGCAGCCAAGGTATGGTGGGGTCTGAAGCTTTCTTT.